The present entry profiles one T cell receptor beta chain with its context. Its antigen is as yet unknown. This clone may be a read error of a much larger clone one base away. This record comes from a study of post-analysis software for immune sequencing data. Study context: Recorded subtypes: relapsing-remitting, secondary progressive, progressive-relapsing; some patients unannotated.

Researchers reported that TCR beta cDNA libraries carried unique molecular identifiers. Starting from roughly 1.1 to 9.2 million T cells, the study yielded about 540,000 cDNA molecules. TCRdb used MiXCR to reprocess the PCR reads, holding one entry per CDR3 protein. This table has some 690,000 distinct CDR3 sequences, 25% to 30% appearing once. Study-level findings and limits: About 5 TRBV segments (TRBV5-6, TRBV5-1 and TRBV20-1 among them) occurred more frequently in patients than in controls. Multiple sclerosis patients had significantly lower normalized Chao1 diversity than controls. Analysis by F measure revealed that same-batch samples clustered strongly together.

The germline gives CDR1 SGHVS, CDR2 FQNEAQ. The length of the CDR3 is 14 residues. This sequence was found in a girl between 10 and 17 years old with multiple sclerosis. This rearrangement joins TRBV7-8 to TRBJ2-3; D is undetermined. Sequenced sample: blood. The CDR3 DNA sequence: TGTACCAGCAGCTTAGATTTGGGCACAGATACGCAGTATTTT. This translates into CTSSLDLGTDTQYF.